This is a list of T cell receptor beta chains from one sample in a study of blood T cell repertoires in COVID-19. Produced via immunoSEQ multiplex PCR; TCRdb's table is partial and in-frame only. The sample contains 220,000 or so clones, under 90% of which appear only once. Material for sequencing was peripheral blood. These receptors were collected from a man under 40 with active or convalescent COVID-19. CDR3s include the opening cysteine and the closing phenylalanine or tryptophan. The D gene is left open where the match is weak. Part of the rows lack a size; the others show once, few, many or a class for expanded clones.

d_call	clone_size	v_call	j_call	cdr3_aa	cdr3_nt
NA	few	TRBV29-1	TRBJ1-4	CSVDPGCSSATNEKLFF	TGCAGCGTTGATCCGGGATGTTCGTCGGCAACTAATGAAAAACTGTTTTTT
NA	few	TRBV28	TRBJ1-2	CASSSYPSIARGYTF	TGTGCCAGCAGTTCATATCCCTCCATAGCAAGGGGCTACACCTTC
TRBD2	NA	TRBV2	TRBJ2-7	CASGLGGSGYEQYF	TGTGCCAGCGGGCTGGGCGGGAGTGGTTACGAGCAGTACTTC
TRBD1	NA	TRBV7-6	TRBJ1-4	CASSRETGFTNEKLFF	TGTGCCAGCAGTCGCGAGACAGGGTTCACTAATGAAAAACTGTTTTTT
NA	NA	TRBV4-2	TRBJ1-1	CASSQWQGEAFF	TGTGCCAGCAGCCAATGGCAGGGTGAAGCTTTCTTT
TRBD2	once	TRBV5-1	TRBJ2-3	CASTLGGVTDTQYF	TGCGCCAGTACTCTCGGGGGGGTCACAGATACGCAGTATTTT
NA	NA	TRBV4-1	TRBJ1-3	CASSRDGPGSGNTIYF	TGCGCCAGCAGTCGGGATGGTCCTGGCTCTGGAAACACCATATATTTT
TRBD1	NA	TRBV28	TRBJ2-3	CASRDRGGTDTQYF	TGTGCCAGCAGAGACAGGGGCGGGACAGATACGCAGTATTTT
NA	NA	TRBV18	TRBJ1-1	CASSPIIGDTEAFF	TGTGCCAGCTCACCCATAATCGGTGACACTGAAGCTTTCTTT
TRBD1	NA	TRBV14	TRBJ1-6	CASSQQGASPLHF	TGTGCCAGCAGCCAACAGGGGGCTTCACCCCTCCACTTT
NA	NA	TRBV9	TRBJ1-2	CASSVASGELYGYTF	TGTGCCAGCAGCGTAGCGTCAGGGGAATTATATGGCTACACCTTC
TRBD1	NA	TRBV6-2/TRBV6-3	TRBJ2-2	CASSYFRTGGYLSTGELFF	TGTGCCAGCAGTTACTTTCGGACAGGGGGATATTTGTCCACCGGGGAGCTGTTTTTT
TRBD1	NA	TRBV7-9	TRBJ2-3	CASSPGGAEDTQYF	TGTGCCAGCAGCCCAGGGGGCGCAGAAGATACGCAGTATTTT
TRBD1	NA	TRBV7-7	TRBJ2-5	CASSFGQGGRETQYF	TGTGCCAGCAGCTTCGGACAGGGAGGACGGGAGACCCAGTACTTC
NA	NA	TRBV4-3	TRBJ1-2	CASSQDGIAGATKDYGYTF	TGCGCCAGCAGCCAAGACGGAATTGCAGGGGCCACTAAAGACTATGGCTACACCTTC